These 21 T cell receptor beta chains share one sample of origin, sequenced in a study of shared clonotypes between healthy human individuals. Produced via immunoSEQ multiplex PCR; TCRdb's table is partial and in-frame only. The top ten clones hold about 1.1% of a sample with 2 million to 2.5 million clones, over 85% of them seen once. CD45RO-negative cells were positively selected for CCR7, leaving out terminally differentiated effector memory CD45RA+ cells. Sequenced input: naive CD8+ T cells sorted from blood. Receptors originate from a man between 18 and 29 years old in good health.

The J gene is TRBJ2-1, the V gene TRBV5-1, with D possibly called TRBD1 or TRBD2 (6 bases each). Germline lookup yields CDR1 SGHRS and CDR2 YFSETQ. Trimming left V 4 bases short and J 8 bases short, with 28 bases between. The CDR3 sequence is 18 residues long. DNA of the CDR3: TGCGCCAGCAGCCAGGGACCCCGGGACAACGAGGAGGGACATGAGCAGTTCTTC. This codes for CASSQGPRDNEEGHEQFF.

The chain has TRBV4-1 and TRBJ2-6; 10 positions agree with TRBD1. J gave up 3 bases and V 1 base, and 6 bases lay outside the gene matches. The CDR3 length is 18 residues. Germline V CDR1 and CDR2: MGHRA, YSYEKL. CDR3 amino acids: CASSQGTGGDYGANVLTF. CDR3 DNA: TGCGCCAGCAGCCAAGGGACAGGGGGAGATTATGGGGCCAACGTCCTGACTTTC.

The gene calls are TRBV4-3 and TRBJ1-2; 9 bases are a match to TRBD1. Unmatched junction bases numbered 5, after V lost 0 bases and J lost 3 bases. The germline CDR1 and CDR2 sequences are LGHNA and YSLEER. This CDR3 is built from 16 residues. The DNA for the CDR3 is TGCGCCAGCAGCCAAGATGTCGGGACAGGGCACTATGGCTACACCTTC. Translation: CASSQDVGTGHYGYTF.

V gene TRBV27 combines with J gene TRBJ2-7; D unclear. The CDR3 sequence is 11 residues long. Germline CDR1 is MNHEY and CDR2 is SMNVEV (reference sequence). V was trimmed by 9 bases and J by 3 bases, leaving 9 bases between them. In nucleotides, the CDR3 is TGTGCCAGTGGAGCTTTCTACGAGCAGTACTTC. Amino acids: CASGAFYEQYF.

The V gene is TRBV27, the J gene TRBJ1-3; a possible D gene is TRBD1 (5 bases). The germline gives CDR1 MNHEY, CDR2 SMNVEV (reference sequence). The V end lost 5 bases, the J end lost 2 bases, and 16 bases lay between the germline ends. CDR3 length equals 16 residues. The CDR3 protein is CASSPRGGEAGNTIYF. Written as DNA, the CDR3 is TGTGCCAGCAGTCCGCGTGGGGGGGAAGCTGGAAACACCATATATTTT.

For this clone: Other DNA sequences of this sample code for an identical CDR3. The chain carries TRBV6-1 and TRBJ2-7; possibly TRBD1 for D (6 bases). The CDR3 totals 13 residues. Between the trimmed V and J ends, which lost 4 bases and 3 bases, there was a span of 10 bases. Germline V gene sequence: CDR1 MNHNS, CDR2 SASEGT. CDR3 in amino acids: CASSVRGVYEQYF. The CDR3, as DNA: TGTGCCAGCAGTGTCAGGGGTGTCTACGAGCAGTACTTC.

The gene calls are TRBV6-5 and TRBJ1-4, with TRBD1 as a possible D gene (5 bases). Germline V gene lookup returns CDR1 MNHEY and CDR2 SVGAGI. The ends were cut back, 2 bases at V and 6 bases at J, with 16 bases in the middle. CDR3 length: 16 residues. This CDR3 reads CASSYSVGERDEKLFF. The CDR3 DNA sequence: TGTGCCAGCAGTTACAGCGTGGGGGAGAGGGATGAAAAACTGTTTTTT.

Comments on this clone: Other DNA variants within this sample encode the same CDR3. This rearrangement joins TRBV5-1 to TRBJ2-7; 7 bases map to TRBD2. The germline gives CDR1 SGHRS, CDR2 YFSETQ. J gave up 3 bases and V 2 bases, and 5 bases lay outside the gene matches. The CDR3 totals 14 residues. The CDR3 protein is CASSFKAGDYEQYF. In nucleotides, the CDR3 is TGCGCCAGCAGCTTTAAGGCGGGAGACTACGAGCAGTACTTC. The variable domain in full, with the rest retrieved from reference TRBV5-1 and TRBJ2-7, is KAGVTQTPRYLIKTRGQQVTLSCSPISGHRSVSWYQQTPGQGLQFLFEYFSETQRNKGNFPGRFSGRQFSNSRSEMNVSTLELGDSALYLCASSFKAGDYEQYFGPGTRLTVT.

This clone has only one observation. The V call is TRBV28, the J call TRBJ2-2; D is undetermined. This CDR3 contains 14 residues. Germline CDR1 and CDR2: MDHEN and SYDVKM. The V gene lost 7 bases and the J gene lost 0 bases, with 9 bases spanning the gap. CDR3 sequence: CASTGSANTGELFF. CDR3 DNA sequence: TGTGCCAGCACCGGCAGTGCGAACACCGGGGAGCTGTTTTTT.

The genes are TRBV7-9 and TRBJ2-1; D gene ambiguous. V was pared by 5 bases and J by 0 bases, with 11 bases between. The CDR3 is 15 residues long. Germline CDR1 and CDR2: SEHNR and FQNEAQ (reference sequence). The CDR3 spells CASSATDLSYNEQFF. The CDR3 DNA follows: TGTGCCAGCAGCGCGACCGATCTCTCCTACAATGAGCAGTTCTTC.

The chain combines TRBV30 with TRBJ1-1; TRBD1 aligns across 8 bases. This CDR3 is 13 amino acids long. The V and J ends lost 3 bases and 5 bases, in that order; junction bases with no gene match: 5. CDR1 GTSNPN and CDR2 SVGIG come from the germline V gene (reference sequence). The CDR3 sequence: CAWSAGGETEAFF. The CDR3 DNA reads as TGTGCCTGGAGCGCAGGGGGCGAGACTGAAGCTTTCTTT. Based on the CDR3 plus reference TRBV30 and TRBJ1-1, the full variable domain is SQTIHQWPATLVQPVGSPLSLECTVEGTSNPNLYWYRQAAGRGLQLLFYSVGIGQISSEVPQNLSASRPQDRQFILSSKKLLLSDSGFYLCAWSAGGETEAFFGQGTRLTVV.

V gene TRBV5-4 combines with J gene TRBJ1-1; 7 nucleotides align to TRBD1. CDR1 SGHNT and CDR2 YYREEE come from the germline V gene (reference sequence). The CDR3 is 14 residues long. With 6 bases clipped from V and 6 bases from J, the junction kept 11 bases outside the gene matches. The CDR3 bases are TGTGCCAGCACCTGGGACAGCGACTACCCTGAAGCTTTCTTT. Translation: CASTWDSDYPEAFF. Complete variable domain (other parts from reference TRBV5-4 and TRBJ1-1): ETGVTQSPTHLIKTRGQQVTLRCSSQSGHNTVSWYQQALGQGPQFIFQYYREEENGRGNFPPRFSGLQFPNYSSELNVNALELDDSALYLCASTWDSDYPEAFFGQGTRLTVV.

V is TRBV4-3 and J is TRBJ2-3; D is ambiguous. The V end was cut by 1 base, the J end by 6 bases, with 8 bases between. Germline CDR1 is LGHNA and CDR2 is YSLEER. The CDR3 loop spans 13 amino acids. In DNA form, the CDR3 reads TGCGCCAGCAGCCAAGTTACGCAGGATACGCAGTATTTT. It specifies CASSQVTQDTQYF.

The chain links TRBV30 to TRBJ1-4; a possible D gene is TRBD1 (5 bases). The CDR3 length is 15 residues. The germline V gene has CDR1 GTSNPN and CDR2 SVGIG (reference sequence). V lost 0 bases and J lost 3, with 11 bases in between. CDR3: CAWSVLGVANEKLFF. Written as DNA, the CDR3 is TGTGCCTGGAGTGTACTGGGGGTGGCTAATGAAAAACTGTTTTTT. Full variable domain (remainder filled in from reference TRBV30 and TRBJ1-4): SQTIHQWPATLVQPVGSPLSLECTVEGTSNPNLYWYRQAAGRGLQLLFYSVGIGQISSEVPQNLSASRPQDRQFILSSKKLLLSDSGFYLCAWSVLGVANEKLFFGSGTQLSVL.

CDR3 nucleotides: TGTGCCAGCAGCACAGTTGGTGAGCAGTTCTTC. Encoded protein: CASSTVGEQFF. The gene calls are TRBV7-9 and TRBJ2-1; D remains unclear. From germline, CDR1 is SEHNR and CDR2 FQNEAQ (reference sequence). With 5 bases removed from V and 9 bases from J, the gap between germline ends came to 8 bases. This CDR3 has 11 residues.

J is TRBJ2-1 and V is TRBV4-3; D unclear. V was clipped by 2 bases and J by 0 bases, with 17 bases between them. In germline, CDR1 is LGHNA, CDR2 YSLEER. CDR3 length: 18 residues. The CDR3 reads CASSQHNKGPGSYNEQFF. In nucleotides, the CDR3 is TGCGCCAGCAGCCAACACAACAAAGGACCAGGCTCCTACAATGAGCAGTTCTTC.

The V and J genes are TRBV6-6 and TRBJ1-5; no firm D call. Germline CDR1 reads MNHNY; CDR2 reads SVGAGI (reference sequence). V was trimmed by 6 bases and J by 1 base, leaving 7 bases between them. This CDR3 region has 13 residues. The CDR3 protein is CASRGLSNQPQHF. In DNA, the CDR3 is TGTGCCAGCAGAGGGCTAAGCAATCAGCCCCAGCATTTT.

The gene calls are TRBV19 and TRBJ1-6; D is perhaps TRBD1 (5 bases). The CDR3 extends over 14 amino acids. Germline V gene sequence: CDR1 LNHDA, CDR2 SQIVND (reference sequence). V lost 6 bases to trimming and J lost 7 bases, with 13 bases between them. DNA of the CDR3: TGTGCCAGTAGCCTCCGGGACCAAAATTCACCCCTCCACTTT. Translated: CASSLRDQNSPLHF.

The CDR3 nucleotides are TGTGCCAGCAACCCCTGGGCTGGGAGCAATCAGCCCCAGCATTTT. Translating gives CASNPWAGSNQPQHF. The V call is TRBV6-1, the J call TRBJ1-5, with D unclear. CDR3 length equals 15 residues. Germline-derived CDR1 and CDR2 are MNHNS and SASEGT. Trimming took 7 bases from V and 1 from J, leaving 14 bases between them.

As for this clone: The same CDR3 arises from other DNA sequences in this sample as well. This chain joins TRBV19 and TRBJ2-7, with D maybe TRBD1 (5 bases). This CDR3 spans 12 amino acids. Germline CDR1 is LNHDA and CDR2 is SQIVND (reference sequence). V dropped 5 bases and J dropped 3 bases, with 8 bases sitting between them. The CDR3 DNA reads TGTGCCAGTAGTCCAGACAGCTACGAGCAGTACTTC. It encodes CASSPDSYEQYF.

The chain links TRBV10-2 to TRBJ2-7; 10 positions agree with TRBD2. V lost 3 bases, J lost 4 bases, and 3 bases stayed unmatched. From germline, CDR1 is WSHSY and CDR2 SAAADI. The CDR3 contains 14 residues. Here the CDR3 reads CASSEAGGGYEQYF. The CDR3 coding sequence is TGCGCCAGCAGTGAAGCGGGAGGGGGGTACGAGCAGTACTTC.